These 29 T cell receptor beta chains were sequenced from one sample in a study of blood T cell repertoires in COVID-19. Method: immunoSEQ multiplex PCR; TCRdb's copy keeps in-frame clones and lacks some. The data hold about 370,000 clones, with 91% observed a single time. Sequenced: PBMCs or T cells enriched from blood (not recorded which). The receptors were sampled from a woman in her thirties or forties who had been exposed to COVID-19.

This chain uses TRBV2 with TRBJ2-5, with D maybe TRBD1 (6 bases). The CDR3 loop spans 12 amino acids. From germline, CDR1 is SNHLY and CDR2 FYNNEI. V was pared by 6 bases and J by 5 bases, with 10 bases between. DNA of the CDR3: TGTGCCAGCAGCCTTGACAGGGAGACCCAGTACTTC. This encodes CASSLDRETQYF. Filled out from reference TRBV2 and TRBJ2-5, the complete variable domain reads EPEVTQTPSHQVTQMGQEVILRCVPISNHLYFYWYRQILGQKVEFLVSFYNNEISEKSEIFDDQFSVERPDGSNFTLKIRSTKLEDSAMYFCASSLDRETQYFGPGTRLLVL.

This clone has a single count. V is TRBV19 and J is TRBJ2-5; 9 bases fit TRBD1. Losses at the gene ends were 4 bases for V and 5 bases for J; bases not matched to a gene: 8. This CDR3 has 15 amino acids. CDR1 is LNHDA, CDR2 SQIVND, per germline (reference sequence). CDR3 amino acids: CASSTGTGFGETQYF. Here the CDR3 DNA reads TGTGCCAGTAGTACCGGGACAGGGTTTGGCGAGACCCAGTACTTC.

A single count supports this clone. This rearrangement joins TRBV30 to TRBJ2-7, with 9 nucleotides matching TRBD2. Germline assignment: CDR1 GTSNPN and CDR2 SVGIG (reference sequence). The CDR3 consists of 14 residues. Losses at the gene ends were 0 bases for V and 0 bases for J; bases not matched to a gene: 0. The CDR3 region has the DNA TGTGCCTGGAGTGTACTAGCGGGCTCCTACGAGCAGTACTTC. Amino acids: CAWSVLAGSYEQYF.

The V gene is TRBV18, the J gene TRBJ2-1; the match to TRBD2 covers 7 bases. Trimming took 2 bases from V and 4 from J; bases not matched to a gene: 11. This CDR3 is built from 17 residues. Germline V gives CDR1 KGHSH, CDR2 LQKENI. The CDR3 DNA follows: TGTGCCAGCTCACCAAGCTCTGTGGGAGGGGCTTACAATGAGCAGTTCTTC. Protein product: CASSPSSVGGAYNEQFF.

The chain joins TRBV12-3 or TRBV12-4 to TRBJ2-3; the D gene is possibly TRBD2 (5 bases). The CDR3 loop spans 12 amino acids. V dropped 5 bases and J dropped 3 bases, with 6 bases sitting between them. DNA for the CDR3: TGTGCCAGCAGTCGGACTACAGATACGCAGTATTTT. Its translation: CASSRTTDTQYF.

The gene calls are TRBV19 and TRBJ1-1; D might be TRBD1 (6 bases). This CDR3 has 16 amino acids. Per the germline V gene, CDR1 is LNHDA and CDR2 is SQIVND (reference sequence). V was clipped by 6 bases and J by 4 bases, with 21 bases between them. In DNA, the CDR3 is TGTGCCAGTAGAAGTTTACTTACAGGGCTGGTCACTGAAGCTTTCTTT. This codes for CASRSLLTGLVTEAFF.

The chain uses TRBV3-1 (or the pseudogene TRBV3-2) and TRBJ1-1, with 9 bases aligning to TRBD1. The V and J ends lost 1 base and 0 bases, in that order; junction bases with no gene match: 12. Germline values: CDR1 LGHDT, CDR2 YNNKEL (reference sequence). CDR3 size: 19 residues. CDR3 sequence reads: CASSQVGQGRHFMNTEAFF. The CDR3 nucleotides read TGTGCCAGCAGCCAAGTTGGACAGGGGCGCCATTTCATGAACACTGAAGCTTTCTTT.

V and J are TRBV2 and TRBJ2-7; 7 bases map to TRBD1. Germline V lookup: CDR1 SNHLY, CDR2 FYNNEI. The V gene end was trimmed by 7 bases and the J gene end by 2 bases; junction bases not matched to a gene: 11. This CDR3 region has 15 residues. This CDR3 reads CASKNRQGLTYEQYF. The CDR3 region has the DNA TGTGCCAGCAAGAACCGACAGGGTTTAACCTACGAGCAGTACTTC. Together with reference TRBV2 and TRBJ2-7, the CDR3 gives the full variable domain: EPEVTQTPSHQVTQMGQEVILRCVPISNHLYFYWYRQILGQKVEFLVSFYNNEISEKSEIFDDQFSVERPDGSNFTLKIRSTKLEDSAMYFCASKNRQGLTYEQYFGPGTRLTVT.

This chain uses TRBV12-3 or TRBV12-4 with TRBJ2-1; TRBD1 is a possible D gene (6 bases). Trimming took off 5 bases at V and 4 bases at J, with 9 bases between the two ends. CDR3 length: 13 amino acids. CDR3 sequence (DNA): TGTGCCAGCAGTCTTCAGGGGTACAATGAGCAGTTCTTC. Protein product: CASSLQGYNEQFF.

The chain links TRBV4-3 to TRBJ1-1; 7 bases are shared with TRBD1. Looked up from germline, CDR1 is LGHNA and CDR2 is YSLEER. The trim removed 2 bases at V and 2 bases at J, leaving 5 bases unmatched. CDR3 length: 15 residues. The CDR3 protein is CASSQKGQINTEAFF. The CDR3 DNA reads TGCGCCAGCAGCCAAAAGGGACAGATTAACACTGAAGCTTTCTTT.

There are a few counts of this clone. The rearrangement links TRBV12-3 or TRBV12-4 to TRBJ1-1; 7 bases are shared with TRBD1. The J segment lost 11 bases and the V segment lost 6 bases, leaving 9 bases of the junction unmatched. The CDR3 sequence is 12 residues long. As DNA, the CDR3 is TGTGCCAGCAGGATCGGGACAGTCGACGCTTTCTTT. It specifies CASRIGTVDAFF.

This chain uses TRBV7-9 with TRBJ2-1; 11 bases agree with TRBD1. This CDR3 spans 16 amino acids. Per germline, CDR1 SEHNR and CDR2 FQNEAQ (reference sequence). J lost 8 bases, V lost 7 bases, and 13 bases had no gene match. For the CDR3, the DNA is TGTGCCAGCATTGGGCTCGGACAGGGGGCGGCCGATGAGCAGTTCTTC. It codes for CASIGLGQGAADEQFF.

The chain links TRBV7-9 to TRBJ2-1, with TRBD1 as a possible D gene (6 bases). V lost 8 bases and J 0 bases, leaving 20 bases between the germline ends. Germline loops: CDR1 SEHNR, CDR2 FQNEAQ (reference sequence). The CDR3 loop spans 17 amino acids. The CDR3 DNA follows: TGTGCCAGCCTTAGGAACGAGTGGGGGCACTCCTACAATGAGCAGTTCTTC. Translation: CASLRNEWGHSYNEQFF.

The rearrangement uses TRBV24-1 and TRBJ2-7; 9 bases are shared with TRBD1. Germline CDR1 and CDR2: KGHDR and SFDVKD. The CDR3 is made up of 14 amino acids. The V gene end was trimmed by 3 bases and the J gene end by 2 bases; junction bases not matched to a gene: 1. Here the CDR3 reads CATSDRTGAYEQYF. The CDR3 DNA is TGTGCCACCAGTGATCGGACAGGGGCCTACGAGCAGTACTTC.

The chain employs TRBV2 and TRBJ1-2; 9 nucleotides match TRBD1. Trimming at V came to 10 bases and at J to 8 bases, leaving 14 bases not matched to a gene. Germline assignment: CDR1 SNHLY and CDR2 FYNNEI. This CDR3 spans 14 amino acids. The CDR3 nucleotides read TGTGCCATCCCCCCCGGGACAGGGAGAGAGGGCTACACCTTC. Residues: CAIPPGTGREGYTF.

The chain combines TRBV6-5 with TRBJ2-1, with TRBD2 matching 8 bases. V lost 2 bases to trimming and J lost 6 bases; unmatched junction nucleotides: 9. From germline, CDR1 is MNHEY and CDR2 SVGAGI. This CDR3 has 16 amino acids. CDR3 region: CASSYGAGGPPNEQFF. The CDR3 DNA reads TGTGCCAGCAGTTACGGGGCGGGAGGTCCCCCCAATGAGCAGTTCTTC.

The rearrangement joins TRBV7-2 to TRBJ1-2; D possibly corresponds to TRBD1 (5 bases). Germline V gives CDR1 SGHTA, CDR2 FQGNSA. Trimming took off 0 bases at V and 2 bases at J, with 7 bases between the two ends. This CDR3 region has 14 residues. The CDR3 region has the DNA TGTGCCAGCAGCTTAGCGACAGAAAACTATGGCTACACCTTC. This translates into CASSLATENYGYTF.

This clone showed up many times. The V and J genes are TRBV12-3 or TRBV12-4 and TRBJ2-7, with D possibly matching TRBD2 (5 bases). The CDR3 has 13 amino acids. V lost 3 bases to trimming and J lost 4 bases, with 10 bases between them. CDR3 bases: TGTGCCAGCAGTTTTAGCAGGACTTACGAGCAGTACTTC. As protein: CASSFSRTYEQYF.

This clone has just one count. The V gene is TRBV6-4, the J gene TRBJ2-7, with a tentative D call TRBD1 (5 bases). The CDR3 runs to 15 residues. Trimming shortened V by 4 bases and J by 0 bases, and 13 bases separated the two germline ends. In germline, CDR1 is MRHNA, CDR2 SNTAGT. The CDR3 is CASSVQGGSSYEQYF. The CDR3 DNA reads TGTGCCAGCAGTGTTCAGGGTGGCAGCTCCTACGAGCAGTACTTC.

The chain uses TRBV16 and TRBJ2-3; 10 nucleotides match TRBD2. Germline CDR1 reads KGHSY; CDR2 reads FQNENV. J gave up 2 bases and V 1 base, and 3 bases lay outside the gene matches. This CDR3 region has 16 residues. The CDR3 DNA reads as TGTGCCAGCAGCCAATTGACTAGCGGGTACACAGATACGCAGTATTTT. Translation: CASSQLTSGYTDTQYF.

CDR3 amino acids: CASSDRRTGSNTEAFF. The CDR3 DNA sequence: TGTGCCAGCAGTGATCGCAGGACAGGGTCGAACACTGAAGCTTTCTTT. The chain couples TRBV6-2 or TRBV6-3 to TRBJ1-1; TRBD1 aligns across 8 bases. V dropped 5 bases and J dropped 1; count of bases not matched to a gene: 9. The CDR3 spans 16 residues. Germline V gives CDR1 MNHEY, CDR2 SVGEGT.

DNA for the CDR3: TGTGCCTGGACAGGACAACTCTCTGGAAACACCATATATTTT. Amino acids: CAWTGQLSGNTIYF. The chain recombines TRBV30 with TRBJ1-3; D perhaps matches TRBD1 (5 bases). Trimming pared 4 bases from V and 0 bases from J, leaving 10 bases between. The CDR3 loop spans 14 amino acids. Germline V gene data show CDR1 as GTSNPN and CDR2 as SVGIG (reference sequence).

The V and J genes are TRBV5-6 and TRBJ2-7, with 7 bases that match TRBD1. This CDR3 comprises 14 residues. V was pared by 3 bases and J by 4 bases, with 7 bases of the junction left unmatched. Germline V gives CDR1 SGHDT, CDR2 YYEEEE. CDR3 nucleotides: TGTGCCAGCAGCTCAATAGACAGGGAGTACGAGCAGTACTTC. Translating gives CASSSIDREYEQYF. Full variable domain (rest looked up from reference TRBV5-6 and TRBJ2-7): DAGVTQSPTHLIKTRGQQVTLRCSPKSGHDTVSWYQQALGQGPQFIFQYYEEEERQRGNFPDRFSGHQFPNYSSELNVNALLLGDSALYLCASSSIDREYEQYFGPGTRLTVT.

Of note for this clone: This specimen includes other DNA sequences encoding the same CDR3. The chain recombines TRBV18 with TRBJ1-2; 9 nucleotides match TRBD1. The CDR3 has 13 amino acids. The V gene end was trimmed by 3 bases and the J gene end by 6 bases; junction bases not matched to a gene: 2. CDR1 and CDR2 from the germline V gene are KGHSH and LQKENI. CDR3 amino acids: CASSPGTGNGYTF. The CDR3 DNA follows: TGTGCCAGCTCACCGGGGACAGGGAATGGCTACACCTTC. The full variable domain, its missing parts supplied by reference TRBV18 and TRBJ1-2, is NAGVMQNPRHLVRRRGQEARLRCSPMKGHSHVYWYRQLPEEGLKFMVYLQKENIIDESGMPKERFSAEFPKEGPSILRIQQVVRGDSAAYFCASSPGTGNGYTFGSGTRLTVV.

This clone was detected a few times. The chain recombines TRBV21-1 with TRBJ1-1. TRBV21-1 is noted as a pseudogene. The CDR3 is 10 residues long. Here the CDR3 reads CARGATEAFF. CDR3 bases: TGTGCCAGGGGAGCCACTGAAGCTTTCTTT.

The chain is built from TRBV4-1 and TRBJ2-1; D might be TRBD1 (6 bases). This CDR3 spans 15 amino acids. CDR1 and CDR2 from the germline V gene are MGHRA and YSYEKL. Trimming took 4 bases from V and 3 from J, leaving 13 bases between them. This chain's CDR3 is CASSRTKDSYNEQFF. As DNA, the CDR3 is TGCGCCAGCAGCCGGACCAAGGACAGCTACAATGAGCAGTTCTTC.

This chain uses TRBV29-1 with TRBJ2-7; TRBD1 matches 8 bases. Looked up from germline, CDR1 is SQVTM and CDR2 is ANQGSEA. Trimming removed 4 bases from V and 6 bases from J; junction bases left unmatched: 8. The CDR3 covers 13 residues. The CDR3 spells CSVGRDRSGEQYF. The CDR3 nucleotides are TGCAGCGTTGGGAGGGACAGGTCCGGCGAGCAGTACTTC.

CDR3 bases: TGTGCCAGCAGCTCGCCCGGACAGTACACTGAAGCTTTCTTT. This encodes CASSSPGQYTEAFF. This rearrangement joins TRBV5-4 to TRBJ1-1; possible D gene TRBD1, 6 bases. The CDR3 consists of 14 residues. V shed 3 bases and J shed 3 bases, with 12 bases lying between them. In germline, CDR1 is SGHNT, CDR2 YYREEE (reference sequence).

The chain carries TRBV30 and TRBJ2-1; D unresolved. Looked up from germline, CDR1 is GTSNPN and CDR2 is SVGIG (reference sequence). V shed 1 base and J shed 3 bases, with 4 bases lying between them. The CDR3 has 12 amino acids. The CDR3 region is CAWSDGYNEQFF. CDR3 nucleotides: TGTGCCTGGAGTGACGGCTACAATGAGCAGTTCTTC. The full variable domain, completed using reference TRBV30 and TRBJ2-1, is SQTIHQWPATLVQPVGSPLSLECTVEGTSNPNLYWYRQAAGRGLQLLFYSVGIGQISSEVPQNLSASRPQDRQFILSSKKLLLSDSGFYLCAWSDGYNEQFFGPGTRLTVL.